A selection of T cell receptor beta chains follows, all from one sample in a study of cytomegalovirus exposure and HLA in healthy donors. Using immunoSEQ multiplex PCR, the repertoire was profiled, and TCRdb retains in-frame clones only, with some absent. The repertoire holds about 130,000 clones, with about 96% as singletons. Sequenced input: PBMCs. These receptors were obtained from a man aged 18-30 years in good health and CMV-seronegative. Each CDR3 is given with its conserved first and last residue. D genes are given only for firm matches. Not every row has a clone size; where given, it reads once, few, many or a size class.

J gene	V gene	D gene	clone size	CDR3 protein	CDR3 DNA
TRBJ2-1	TRBV29-1	TRBD2	.	CSAGLAAYNEQFF	TGCAGCGCTGGACTAGCGGCATACAATGAGCAGTTCTTC
TRBJ2-1	TRBV5-1	TRBD1	.	CASSPVGQGKSEQFF	TGCGCCAGCAGCCCGGTGGGACAGGGTAAAAGTGAGCAGTTCTTC
TRBJ1-1	TRBV28	.	.	CASSLGTWKWAFF	TGTGCCAGCAGCCTCGGGACATGGAAATGGGCTTTCTTT
TRBJ2-3	TRBV9	TRBD2	.	CASSVETSGRTDTQYF	TGTGCCAGCAGCGTAGAGACTAGCGGGAGGACAGATACGCAGTATTTT
TRBJ2-7	TRBV9	.	.	CASSEAGVPYEQYF	TGTGCCAGCAGCGAAGCAGGGGTCCCCTACGAGCAGTACTTC
TRBJ1-3	TRBV6-5	TRBD1	.	CASSYSDRVIGNTIYF	TGTGCCAGCAGTTACTCCGACAGGGTTATTGGAAACACCATATATTTT
TRBJ2-7	TRBV6-1	TRBD2	.	CASSEASVLAGHEQYF	TGTGCCAGCAGTGAAGCTTCAGTCCTAGCGGGCCACGAGCAGTACTTC
TRBJ1-3	TRBV30	TRBD1	.	CAWSIPTGPGNTIYF	TGTGCCTGGAGCATACCGACAGGGCCTGGAAACACCATATATTTT
TRBJ2-7	TRBV4-1	TRBD2	once	CASSQGTSGISYEQYF	TGCGCCAGCAGCCAAGGAACTAGCGGGATCTCCTACGAGCAGTACTTC
TRBJ1-5	TRBV6-5	.	.	CASSYVSPNQPQHF	TGTGCCAGCAGTTACGTGTCTCCCAATCAGCCCCAGCATTTT
TRBJ2-7	TRBV6-1	.	.	CASSPPSYEQYF	TGTGCCAGCAGTCCTCCCTCCTACGAGCAGTACTTC
TRBJ2-7	TRBV7-2	TRBD2	.	CASSLTHYSSGSPYEQYF	TGTGCCAGCAGCTTAACCCACTACTCTAGCGGGAGTCCCTACGAGCAGTACTTC
TRBJ2-1	TRBV5-8	.	few	CAWGRSRSSYNEQFF	TGTGCCTGGGGGCGGAGCCGGAGCTCCTACAATGAGCAGTTCTTC
TRBJ2-1	TRBV15	.	.	CATSRGPTSQSGNEQFF	TGTGCCACCAGCAGAGGACCCACTAGCCAGTCAGGCAATGAGCAGTTCTTC
TRBJ1-2	TRBV11-3	TRBD1	.	CASSKGAGTEDGYTF	TGTGCCAGCAGCAAAGGTGCGGGGACAGAAGATGGCTACACCTTC
TRBJ2-1	TRBV9	.	.	CASSVGDSPEQFF	TGTGCCAGCAGCGTAGGGGACTCACCCGAGCAGTTCTTC
TRBJ2-1	TRBV7-9	TRBD1	.	CASSPGGQAYNEQFF	TGTGCCAGCAGCCCAGGGGGACAGGCGTACAATGAGCAGTTCTTC
TRBJ1-4	TRBV6-5	TRBD1	.	CASSSSDRATNEKLFF	TGTGCCAGCAGTTCCAGTGACAGGGCAACTAATGAAAAACTGTTTTTT
TRBJ2-7	TRBV4-1	TRBD2	few	CASSQDGIAGGTDEQYF	TGCGCCAGCAGCCAAGATGGGATAGCGGGAGGTACGGACGAGCAGTACTTC
TRBJ2-5	TRBV7-6	.	.	CASSLVQGTQETQYF	TGTGCCAGCAGCTTAGTTCAGGGAACCCAAGAGACCCAGTACTTC
TRBJ2-1	TRBV2	TRBD2	.	CASREFSGRPEGEQFF	TGTGCCAGCAGAGAGTTTAGCGGGAGGCCTGAGGGGGAGCAGTTCTTC
TRBJ1-2	TRBV6-5	.	.	CASSYSPRANYGYTF	TGTGCCAGCAGTTACTCGCCCAGGGCGAACTATGGCTACACCTTC
TRBJ2-1	TRBV7-2	TRBD2	.	CASSPSGLAGGREQFF	TGTGCCAGCAGCCCATCTGGACTAGCGGGAGGGCGGGAGCAGTTCTTC
TRBJ2-5	TRBV7-3	TRBD2	.	CASSLRAGGLETQYF	TGTGCCAGCAGCTTACGGGCGGGAGGGTTAGAGACCCAGTACTTC
TRBJ1-1	TRBV7-3	.	.	CASSLRENTEAFF	TGTGCCAGCAGCTTAAGAGAGAACACTGAAGCTTTCTTT
TRBJ1-2	TRBV25-1	TRBD1	once	CASSRNLQGPVGYGYTF	TGTGCCAGCAGTAGGAATTTACAGGGGCCAGTCGGCTATGGCTACACCTTC
TRBJ2-7	TRBV27	.	.	CASSLGQASSYEQYF	TGTGCCAGCAGTTTGGGGCAGGCGTCTAGCTACGAGCAGTACTTC
TRBJ1-4	TRBV7-9	.	.	CASSTGGGEKLFF	TGTGCCAGCAGCACCGGGGGAGGTGAAAAACTGTTTTTT
TRBJ1-1	TRBV7-9	.	.	CASSPSDRQNTEAFF	TGTGCCAGCAGCCCCTCGGACAGACAGAACACTGAAGCTTTCTTT
TRBJ2-7	TRBV5-8	.	.	CASSLVGLGSSYEQYF	TGTGCCAGCAGCTTGGTAGGGCTTGGGAGCTCCTACGAGCAGTACTTC
TRBJ2-2	TRBV29-1	TRBD2	.	CSVEGGGTGELFF	TGCAGCGTTGAAGGGGGGGGCACCGGGGAGCTGTTTTTT
TRBJ1-1	TRBV5-4	.	.	CASSLGGANTEAFF	TGTGCCAGCAGCTTGGGAGGAGCGAACACTGAAGCTTTCTTT
TRBJ1-2	TRBV10-1	.	.	CASSERRGGYPRGYTF	TGCGCCAGCAGTGAGCGGCGGGGAGGGTATCCGAGGGGCTACACCTTC
TRBJ1-1	TRBV2	.	.	CASSEFGVTAFF	TGTGCCAGCAGTGAATTTGGAGTGACGGCTTTCTTT
TRBJ2-4	TRBV7-2	.	.	CASSLQEALAKNIQYF	TGTGCCAGCAGCTTACAGGAGGCCCTAGCCAAAAACATTCAGTACTTC
TRBJ1-3	TRBV11-2	.	.	CASSLSGGVVNTIYF	TGTGCCAGCAGCTTATCAGGAGGGGTCGTAAACACCATATATTTT
TRBJ1-1	TRBV28	TRBD1	.	CASTSYHYRGQDTEAFF	TGTGCCAGCACGTCTTACCATTACAGGGGCCAGGACACTGAAGCTTTCTTT
TRBJ2-1	TRBV4-2	TRBD2	.	CASSQASGIGGIEQFF	TGTGCCAGCAGCCAGGCTAGCGGGATCGGGGGGATTGAGCAGTTCTTC
TRBJ2-1	TRBV5-6	TRBD2	.	CASSLLTSDEQFF	TGTGCCAGCAGCTTGTTGACTAGCGATGAGCAGTTCTTC
TRBJ1-1	TRBV4-1	TRBD1	.	CASSGSEQGFLSEAFF	TGCGCCAGCAGCGGTAGTGAACAGGGGTTCCTCTCTGAAGCTTTCTTT
TRBJ2-7	TRBV21-1	.	.	CASSRGIGYEQYF	TGTGCCAGCAGCAGAGGGATTGGCTACGAGCAGTACTTC